These 23 T cell receptor beta chains share one sample of origin, sequenced in a study of blood T cell repertoires in COVID-19. Produced via immunoSEQ multiplex PCR; TCRdb's table is partial and in-frame only. The table lists roughly 300,000 clones, roughly nine tenths of them singletons, with more than 10% in the top ten. The sample taken for sequencing was peripheral blood. All receptors come from a woman in her twenties or thirties with COVID-19, enrolled during active disease.

The chain carries TRBV25-1 and TRBJ2-1, with D possibly TRBD2 on 7 matching bases. Germline V lookup: CDR1 MGHDK, CDR2 SYGVNS. Between the trimmed V and J ends, which lost 4 bases and 7 bases, there was a span of 23 bases. The CDR3 sequence is 17 residues long. As DNA, the CDR3 is TGTGCCAGCAGTGTACCCGCCGGAAGGGGGGGGTTGAATGAGCAGTTCTTC. Translated: CASSVPAGRGGLNEQFF.

There are a few counts of this clone. This sequence joins TRBV6-5 and TRBJ2-1; 9 nucleotides line up with TRBD2. V shed 3 bases, J shed 6 bases, and the junction held 9 bases outside the gene matches. Germline V CDR1 and CDR2: MNHEY, SVGAGI. CDR3 length equals 16 residues. CDR3 nucleotides: TGTGCCAGCAGTTATTACTCGGGGACTAGCAGCAATGAGCAGTTCTTC. Its translation is CASSYYSGTSSNEQFF.

This chain links TRBV29-1 with TRBJ1-1, with D maybe TRBD1 (5 bases). This CDR3 is 12 amino acids long. The V and J ends lost 5 bases and 9 bases respectively, with 16 bases between them. Germline V gene sequence: CDR1 SQVTM, CDR2 ANQGSEA. The CDR3 protein is CSVTRDGGKAFF. The CDR3 DNA is TGCAGCGTTACCCGGGACGGAGGGAAAGCTTTCTTT.

The chain links TRBV5-6 to TRBJ1-6, with D possibly matching TRBD1 (6 bases). Trimming took off 2 bases at V and 7 bases at J, with 13 bases between the two ends. The CDR3 covers 15 residues. The germline gives CDR1 SGHDT, CDR2 YYEEEE. The CDR3 reads CASSLLQGWNSPLHF. The CDR3, as DNA: TGTGCCAGCAGCTTATTACAGGGATGGAATTCACCCCTCCACTTT.

This chain joins TRBV6-6 and TRBJ1-5, with a tentative D call TRBD1 (6 bases). V gave up 0 bases and J gave up 6 bases, with 9 bases separating them. Germline V CDR1 and CDR2: MNHNY, SVGAGI (reference sequence). This CDR3 is built from 14 residues. CDR3 sequence: CASSYSGGPQPQHF. In nucleotides, the CDR3 is TGTGCCAGCAGTTACTCTGGGGGCCCTCAGCCCCAGCATTTT.

The chain is built from TRBV3-1 (or the pseudogene TRBV3-2) and TRBJ2-5; D perhaps matches TRBD2 (5 bases). The CDR3 loop spans 13 amino acids. Trimming stripped 4 bases from V and 7 bases from J, with 13 bases between. Germline V gene lookup returns CDR1 LGHDT and CDR2 YNNKEL (reference sequence). The CDR3 region has the DNA TGTGCCAGCAGCCCGCGGGCGACCGGGACCCAGTACTTC. Translated, it gives CASSPRATGTQYF.

This clone was seen a handful of times. The chain carries TRBV6-5 and TRBJ2-7; 7 bases match TRBD1. This CDR3 has 14 amino acids. Germline CDR1 reads MNHEY; CDR2 reads SVGAGI. V was clipped by 2 bases and J by 7 bases; unmatched bases: 8. The CDR3 coding sequence is TGTGCCAGCAGTTACCTTGACAGGGTAGGAGAGCAGTACTTC. Its translation is CASSYLDRVGEQYF.

The V call is TRBV29-1, the J call TRBJ1-1, with D possibly TRBD1 on 5 matching bases. The V end was cut by 4 bases, the J end by 0 bases, with 15 bases between. The CDR3 loop spans 15 amino acids. Germline values: CDR1 SQVTM, CDR2 ANQGSEA. The CDR3 DNA is TGCAGCGTTGTCCAGAGACAGAATATGAACACTGAAGCTTTCTTT. This translates into CSVVQRQNMNTEAFF. Full variable domain (missing parts from reference TRBV29-1 and TRBJ1-1): SAVISQKPSRDICQRGTSLTIQCQVDSQVTMMFWYRQQPGQSLTLIATANQGSEATYESGFVIDKFPISRPNLTFSTLTVSNMSPEDSSIYLCSVVQRQNMNTEAFFGQGTRLTVV.

The genes are TRBV4-1 and TRBJ2-2; D gene unclear. The CDR3 has 15 residues. Trimming took 1 base from V and 0 from J, leaving 6 bases between them. From germline, CDR1 is MGHRA and CDR2 YSYEKL. The CDR3 coding sequence is TGCGCCAGCAGCCAAGTAACAACGAACACCGGGGAGCTGTTTTTT. Amino acid sequence: CASSQVTTNTGELFF.

V gene TRBV19 combines with J gene TRBJ1-5, with D unclear. The CDR3 is made up of 13 amino acids. V was shortened by 2 bases and J by 4 bases, with 6 bases between the two germline ends. Looked up from germline, CDR1 is LNHDA and CDR2 is SQIVND (reference sequence). The CDR3 loop reads CASSIIQNQPQHF. DNA for the CDR3: TGTGCCAGTAGTATAATCCAGAATCAGCCCCAGCATTTT.

The chain is built from TRBV4-1 and TRBJ2-5; 11 nucleotides match TRBD2. The V gene end was trimmed by 3 bases and the J gene end by 3 bases; junction bases not matched to a gene: 6. Per germline, CDR1 MGHRA and CDR2 YSYEKL. The CDR3 has 16 residues. The CDR3 is CASSHTVAGGEETQYF. For the CDR3, the DNA is TGCGCCAGCAGCCACACCGTAGCGGGGGGGGAAGAGACCCAGTACTTC.

This sequence joins TRBV25-1 and TRBJ2-5; 9 nucleotides align to TRBD1. CDR3 length: 15 amino acids. Per the germline V gene, CDR1 is MGHDK and CDR2 is SYGVNS. V was pared by 1 base and J by 5 bases, with 5 bases of the junction left unmatched. The chain's CDR3 is CASSELGQGLETQYF. The CDR3 DNA is TGTGCCAGCAGTGAATTGGGACAGGGTTTGGAGACCCAGTACTTC.

This clone was seen a single time. The V gene is TRBV5-6, the J gene TRBJ1-2; D is ambiguous. Per germline, CDR1 SGHDT and CDR2 YYEEEE. Trimming took 6 bases from V and 5 from J, leaving 17 bases between them. This CDR3 is 14 amino acids long. This CDR3 reads CASTAFGPVYGYTF. The CDR3 DNA reads as TGTGCCAGCACCGCCTTCGGTCCCGTTTATGGCTACACCTTC.

CDR3 amino acids: CASSVTGSNEKLFF. The CDR3 region has the DNA TGTGCCAGCAGCGTGACAGGATCTAATGAAAAACTGTTTTTT. This sequence joins TRBV9 and TRBJ1-4; perhaps TRBD1 as D (6 bases). This CDR3 region has 14 residues. Germline values: CDR1 SGDLS, CDR2 YYNGEE. The V end lost 2 bases, the J end lost 3 bases, and 8 bases lay between the germline ends.

This chain uses TRBV27 with TRBJ1-2; 7 nucleotides agree with TRBD1. V was clipped by 7 bases and J by 7 bases; unmatched bases: 6. Germline CDR1 MNHEY, CDR2 SMNVEV (reference sequence). This CDR3 spans 12 amino acids. The CDR3: CASTTGSSGYTF. CDR3 nucleotides: TGTGCCAGCACGACAGGGTCGAGTGGCTACACCTTC.

This clone has at least ten counts. The chain carries TRBV6-5 and TRBJ1-5, with 10 bases matching TRBD1. V dropped 6 bases and J dropped 2; count of bases not matched to a gene: 4. The germline V gene has CDR1 MNHEY and CDR2 SVGAGI. The CDR3 has 15 residues. CDR3 in DNA: TGTGCCAGCAGCCTGACAGGGGGCGGCAATCAGCCCCAGCATTTT. This sequence encodes CASSLTGGGNQPQHF.

This clone is a singleton in its sample. The genes are TRBV5-8 and TRBJ2-3, with a possible D match to TRBD2 (7 bases). Germline CDR1 reads SGHTS; CDR2 reads YDEGEE. The CDR3 is 14 amino acids. The V end was cut by 0 bases, the J end by 4 bases, with 9 bases between. In nucleotides, the CDR3 is TGTGCCAGCAGCTTGGGAGGGGGGGCAGATACGCAGTATTTT. Amino acids: CASSLGGGADTQYF.

The chain has TRBV5-4 and TRBJ2-5; 7 bases match TRBD1. CDR1 and CDR2 (germline): SGHNT, YYREEE (reference sequence). The CDR3 length is 14 residues. The V and J ends lost 0 bases and 3 bases, in that order; junction bases with no gene match: 2. CDR3 bases: TGTGCCAGCAGCTTGGGTGGGACAGAAGAGACCCAGTACTTC. Translation: CASSLGGTEETQYF.

The chain links TRBV11-2 to TRBJ2-5; 9 bases line up with TRBD2. Trimming cost V 1 base and J 0 bases; bases outside gene matches: 9. The CDR3 has 18 amino acids. Germline lookup yields CDR1 SGHAT and CDR2 FQNNGV. CDR3 DNA sequence: TGTGCCAGCAGCTTAGCCTCGGGGCTAGCGGGGTACCAAGAGACCCAGTACTTC. Encoded protein: CASSLASGLAGYQETQYF.

This chain connects TRBV28 to TRBJ2-1; 9 bases map to TRBD2. CDR3 length equals 14 residues. J gave up 7 bases and V 2 bases, and 3 bases lay outside the gene matches. Per germline, CDR1 MDHEN and CDR2 SYDVKM. CDR3 in DNA: TGTGCCAGCAGTTTAGCGGGGGGGCCGAATGAGCAGTTCTTC. This translates into CASSLAGGPNEQFF.

The chain uses TRBV7-6 and TRBJ1-1, with 8 bases fitting TRBD1. The CDR3 loop spans 13 amino acids. Germline values: CDR1 SGHVS, CDR2 FNYEAQ. The J segment lost 3 bases and the V segment lost 4 bases, leaving 1 base of the junction unmatched. DNA for the CDR3: TGTGCCAGCAGCTCGGACAGGGACACTGAAGCTTTCTTT. Protein product: CASSSDRDTEAFF.

The chain combines TRBV28 with TRBJ2-1; TRBD2 matches at 8 bases. The V gene's germline CDR1 is MDHEN and CDR2 SYDVKM. The CDR3 runs 14 residues. After removal of 7 bases from V and 8 bases from J, the junction contained 10 bases not matched to a gene. This chain's CDR3 is CASIPGGAGDEQFF. The CDR3 nucleotides are TGTGCCAGCATCCCGGGGGGGGCCGGAGATGAGCAGTTCTTC.

J is TRBJ2-2 and V is TRBV11-2; 8 bases match TRBD2. This CDR3 has 16 residues. The V segment lost 1 base and the J segment 7 bases; nucleotides outside the gene matches: 8. Germline V gives CDR1 SGHAT, CDR2 FQNNGV. CDR3: CASSLGASGRGGELFF. DNA of the CDR3: TGTGCCAGCAGCTTAGGGGCTAGCGGGCGTGGCGGGGAGCTGTTTTTT.